This TCR beta chain came from a study of shared clonotypes between healthy human individuals. Points from the study as a whole: As a rule, naive subsets had a larger estimated richness than memory subsets. Collection of samples was limited to blood; tissue repertoires likely differ.

Only in-frame clones appear in the TCRdb table, and some are missing; sequencing was by immunoSEQ multiplex PCR. The data show about 590,000 clones, around 95% seen once. Concerning this clone: The antigen remains unidentified.

CD8 cells classed as naive were CD45RO-negative and positively selected for CCR7, excluding terminally differentiated effector memory CD45RA+ cells. Caucasian adults residing in Nashville, Tennessee made up all the donors. The sequence came from a woman in her twenties or thirties in good health. Sequenced: naive CD8+ T cells sorted from blood.

The CDR3 region is CATSRDAEKLFF. CDR3 nucleotides: TGTGCCACCAGCAGGGACGCGGAAAAACTGTTTTTT. The chain couples TRBV15 to TRBJ1-4; D gene uncertain. CDR3 size: 12 residues. Germline V CDR1 and CDR2: LNHNV, YYDKDF (reference sequence). The V gene lost 3 bases and the J gene lost 8 bases, with 7 bases spanning the gap.